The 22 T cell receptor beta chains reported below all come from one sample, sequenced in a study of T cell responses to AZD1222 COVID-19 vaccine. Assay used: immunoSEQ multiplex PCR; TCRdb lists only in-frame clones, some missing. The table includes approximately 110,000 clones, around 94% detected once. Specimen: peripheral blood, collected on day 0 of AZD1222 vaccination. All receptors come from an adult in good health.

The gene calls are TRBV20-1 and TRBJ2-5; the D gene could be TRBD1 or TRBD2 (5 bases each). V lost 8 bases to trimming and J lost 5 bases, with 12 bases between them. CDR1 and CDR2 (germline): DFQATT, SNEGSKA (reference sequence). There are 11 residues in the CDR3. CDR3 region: CSPRGGETQYF. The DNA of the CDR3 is TGCAGTCCCCGGGGCGGGGAGACCCAGTACTTC.

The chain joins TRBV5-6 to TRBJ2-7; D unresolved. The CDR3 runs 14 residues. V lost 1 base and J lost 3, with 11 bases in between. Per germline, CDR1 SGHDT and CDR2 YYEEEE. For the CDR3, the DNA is TGTGCCAGCAGCTTGAGCGCCGCCCTCTACGAGCAGTACTTC. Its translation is CASSLSAALYEQYF.

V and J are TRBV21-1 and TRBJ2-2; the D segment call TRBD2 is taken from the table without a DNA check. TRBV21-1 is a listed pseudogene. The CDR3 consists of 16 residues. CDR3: CASTSRARLNTGELFF. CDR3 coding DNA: TGTGCCAGCACCTCCCGCGCGAGATTGAACACCGGGGAGCTGTTTTTT.

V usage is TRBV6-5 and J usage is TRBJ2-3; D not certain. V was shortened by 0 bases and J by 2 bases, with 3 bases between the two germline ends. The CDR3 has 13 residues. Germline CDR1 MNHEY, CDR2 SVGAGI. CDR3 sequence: CASSYSVTDTQYF. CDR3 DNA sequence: TGTGCCAGCAGTTACTCGGTCACAGATACGCAGTATTTT.

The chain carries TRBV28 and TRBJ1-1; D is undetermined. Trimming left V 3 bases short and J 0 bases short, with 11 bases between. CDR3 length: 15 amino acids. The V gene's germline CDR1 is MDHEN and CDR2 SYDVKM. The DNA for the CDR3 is TGTGCCAGCAGTTTCCAACGTCCTATGAACACTGAAGCTTTCTTT. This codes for CASSFQRPMNTEAFF. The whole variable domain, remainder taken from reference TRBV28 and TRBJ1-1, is DVKVTQSSRYLVKRTGEKVFLECVQDMDHENMFWYRQDPGLGLRLIYFSYDVKMKEKGDIPEGYSVSREKKERFSLILESASTNQTSMYLCASSFQRPMNTEAFFGQGTRLTVV.

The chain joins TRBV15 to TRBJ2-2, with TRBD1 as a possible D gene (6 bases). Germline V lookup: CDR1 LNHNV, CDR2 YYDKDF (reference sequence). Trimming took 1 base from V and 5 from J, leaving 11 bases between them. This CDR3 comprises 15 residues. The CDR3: CATSRGRGGTGELFF. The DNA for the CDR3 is TGTGCCACCAGCAGAGGCAGGGGCGGGACCGGGGAGCTGTTTTTT.

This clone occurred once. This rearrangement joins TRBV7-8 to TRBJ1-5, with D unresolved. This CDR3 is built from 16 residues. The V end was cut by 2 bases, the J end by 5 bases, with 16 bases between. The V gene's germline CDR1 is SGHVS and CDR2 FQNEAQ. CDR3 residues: CASSLFYLHLDQPQHF. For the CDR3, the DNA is TGTGCCAGCAGCTTATTTTATCTCCACCTCGATCAGCCCCAGCATTTT. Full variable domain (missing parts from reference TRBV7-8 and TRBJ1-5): GAGVSQSPRYKVAKRGQDVALRCDPISGHVSLFWYQQALGQGPEFLTYFQNEAQLDKSGLPSDRFFAERPEGSVSTLKIQRTQQEDSAVYLCASSLFYLHLDQPQHFGDGTRLSIL.

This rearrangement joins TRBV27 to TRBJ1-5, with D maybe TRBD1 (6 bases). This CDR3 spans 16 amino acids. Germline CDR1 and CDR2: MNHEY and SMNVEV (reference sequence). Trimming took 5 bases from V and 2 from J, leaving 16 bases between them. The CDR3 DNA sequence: TGTGCCAGCAGTGGAGGCGGGGGCTTTGGCAATCAGCCCCAGCATTTT. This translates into CASSGGGGFGNQPQHF.

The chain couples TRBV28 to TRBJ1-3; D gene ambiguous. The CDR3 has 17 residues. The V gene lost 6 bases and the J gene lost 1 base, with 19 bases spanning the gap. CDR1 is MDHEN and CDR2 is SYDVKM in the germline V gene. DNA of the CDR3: TGTGCCAGCAGCATAGGACGGGCACTCTCGTCTGGAAACACCATATATTTT. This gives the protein CASSIGRALSSGNTIYF. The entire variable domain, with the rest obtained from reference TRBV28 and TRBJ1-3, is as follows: DVKVTQSSRYLVKRTGEKVFLECVQDMDHENMFWYRQDPGLGLRLIYFSYDVKMKEKGDIPEGYSVSREKKERFSLILESASTNQTSMYLCASSIGRALSSGNTIYFGEGSWLTVV.

CDR3 sequence: CASGPSPRGRAYGYTF. In DNA form, the CDR3 reads TGTGCTAGTGGTCCTTCCCCCAGGGGAAGGGCCTATGGCTACACCTTC. This chain links TRBV12-5 with TRBJ1-2; weak D call: TRBD1 (6 bases). The germline V and J ends were trimmed by 5 bases and 4 bases, with 20 bases remaining between them. CDR1 is LGHNT and CDR2 is FRNRAP in the germline V gene. This CDR3 region has 16 residues.

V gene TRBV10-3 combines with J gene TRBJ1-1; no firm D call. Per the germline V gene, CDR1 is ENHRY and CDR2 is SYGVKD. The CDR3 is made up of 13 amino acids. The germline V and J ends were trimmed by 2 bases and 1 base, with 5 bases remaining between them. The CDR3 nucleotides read TGTGCCATCAGTGAGATGAGGAACACTGAAGCTTTCTTT. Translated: CAISEMRNTEAFF.

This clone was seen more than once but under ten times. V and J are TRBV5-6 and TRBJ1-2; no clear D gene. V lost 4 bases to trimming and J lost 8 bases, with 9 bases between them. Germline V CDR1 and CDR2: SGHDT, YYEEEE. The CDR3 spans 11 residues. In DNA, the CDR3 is TGTGCCAGCAGCGGACTGGCGGGCTACACCTTC. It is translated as CASSGLAGYTF.

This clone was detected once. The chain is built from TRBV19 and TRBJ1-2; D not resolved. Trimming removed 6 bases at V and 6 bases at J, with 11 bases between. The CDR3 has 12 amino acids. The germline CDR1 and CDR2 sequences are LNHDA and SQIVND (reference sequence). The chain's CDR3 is CASRAQSHGYTF. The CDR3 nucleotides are TGTGCCAGTAGGGCTCAGTCGCATGGCTACACCTTC.

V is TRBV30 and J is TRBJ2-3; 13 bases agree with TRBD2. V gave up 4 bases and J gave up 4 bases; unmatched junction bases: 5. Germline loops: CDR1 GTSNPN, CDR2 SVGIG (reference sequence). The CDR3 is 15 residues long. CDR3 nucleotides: TGTGCCTGGAACCCACTAGCGGGAGGGGCAGATACGCAGTATTTT. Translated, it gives CAWNPLAGGADTQYF.

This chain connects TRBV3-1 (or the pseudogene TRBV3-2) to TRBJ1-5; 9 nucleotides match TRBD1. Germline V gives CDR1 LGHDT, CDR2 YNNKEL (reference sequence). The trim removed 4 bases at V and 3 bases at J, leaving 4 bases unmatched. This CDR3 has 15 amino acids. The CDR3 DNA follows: TGTGCCAGCAGCCGCGGGACAGGGTACAATCAGCCCCAGCATTTT. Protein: CASSRGTGYNQPQHF.

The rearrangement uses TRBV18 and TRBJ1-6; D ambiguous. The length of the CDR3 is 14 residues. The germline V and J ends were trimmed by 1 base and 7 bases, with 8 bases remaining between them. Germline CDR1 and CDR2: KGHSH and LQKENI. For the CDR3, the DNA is TGTGCCAGCTCACCACAGGCAGGCAATTCACCCCTCCACTTT. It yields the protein CASSPQAGNSPLHF. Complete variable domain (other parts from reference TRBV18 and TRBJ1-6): NAGVMQNPRHLVRRRGQEARLRCSPMKGHSHVYWYRQLPEEGLKFMVYLQKENIIDESGMPKERFSAEFPKEGPSILRIQQVVRGDSAAYFCASSPQAGNSPLHFGNGTRLTVT.

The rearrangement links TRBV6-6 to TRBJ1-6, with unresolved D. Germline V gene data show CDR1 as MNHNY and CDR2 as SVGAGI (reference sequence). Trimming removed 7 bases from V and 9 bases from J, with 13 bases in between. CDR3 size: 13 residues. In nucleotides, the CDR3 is TGTGCCAGCACCTCGACAACCCCTTCACCCCTCCACTTT. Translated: CASTSTTPSPLHF.

CDR3 bases: TGTGCCAGTAGTATAGACCTGAGCGGGGGGAGAGAGACCCAGTACTTC. Translation: CASSIDLSGGRETQYF. The chain carries TRBV19 and TRBJ2-5; 9 bases are a match to TRBD2. The V and J ends lost 0 bases and 4 bases, in that order; junction bases with no gene match: 6. CDR3 size: 16 residues. In germline, CDR1 is LNHDA, CDR2 SQIVND (reference sequence).

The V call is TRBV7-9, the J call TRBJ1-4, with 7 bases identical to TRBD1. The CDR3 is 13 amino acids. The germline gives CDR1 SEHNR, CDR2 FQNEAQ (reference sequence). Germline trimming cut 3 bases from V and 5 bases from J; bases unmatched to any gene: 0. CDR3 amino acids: CASSLGQNEKLFF. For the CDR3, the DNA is TGTGCCAGCAGCTTGGGACAGAATGAAAAACTGTTTTTT.

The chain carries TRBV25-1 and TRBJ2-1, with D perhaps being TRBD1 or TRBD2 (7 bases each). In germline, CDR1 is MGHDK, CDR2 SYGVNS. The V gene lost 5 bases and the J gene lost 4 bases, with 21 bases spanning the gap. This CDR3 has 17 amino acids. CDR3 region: CASSLRQGLRSYNEQFF. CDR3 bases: TGTGCCAGCAGTTTGCGACAGGGACTAAGGAGTTACAATGAGCAGTTCTTC.

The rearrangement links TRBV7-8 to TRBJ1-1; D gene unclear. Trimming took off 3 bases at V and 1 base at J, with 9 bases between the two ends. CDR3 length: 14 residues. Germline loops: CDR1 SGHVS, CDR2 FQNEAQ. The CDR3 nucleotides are TGTGCCAGCAGCTTCAACGCAGGGAACACTGAAGCTTTCTTT. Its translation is CASSFNAGNTEAFF.

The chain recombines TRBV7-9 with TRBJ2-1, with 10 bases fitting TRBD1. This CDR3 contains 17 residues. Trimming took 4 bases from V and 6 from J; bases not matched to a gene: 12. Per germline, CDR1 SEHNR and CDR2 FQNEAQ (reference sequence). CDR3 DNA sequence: TGTGCCAGCAGCTCCCCCGGTAGGACAGGGGGGGGCAATGAGCAGTTCTTC. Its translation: CASSSPGRTGGGNEQFF.